These 27 T cell receptor beta chains came from one sample sequenced in a study of a mutant IDH1 vaccine in newly diagnosed glioma. Assay: immunoSEQ multiplex PCR; the TCRdb copy retains only in-frame clones and omits some. Among tens of thousands of clones listed, approximately 80% were seen once. Time point defined: week 47, end of study. The vaccine gave 300 ug of a 20-mer mutant IDH1 peptide subcutaneously per dose. These receptors have no identified antigens. The specimen comprised PBMCs, sampled from a glioma patient whose treatment included an IDH1 peptide vaccine. The origin of the receptors is a man in his forties with glioma.

J is TRBJ1-4 and V is TRBV4-3; D not certain. V shed 2 bases and J shed 5 bases, with 12 bases lying between them. The germline gives CDR1 LGHNA, CDR2 YSLEER. The CDR3 is 15 amino acids. The CDR3 nucleotides are TGCGCCAGCAGCCAAACTGCAGTCGAAAATGAAAAACTGTTTTTT. It yields the protein CASSQTAVENEKLFF.

This clone showed up just a few times. The J gene is TRBJ1-1, the V gene TRBV10-3, with D possibly matching TRBD1 (5 bases). The CDR3 has 14 residues. Trimming removed 4 bases at V and 1 base at J, with 10 bases between. Germline CDR1 ENHRY, CDR2 SYGVKD. The CDR3 DNA sequence: TGTGCCATCAGTGTCCGGGGGGAGAACACTGAAGCTTTCTTT. Translation: CAISVRGENTEAFF.

This chain uses TRBV19 with TRBJ1-1, with unresolved D. The CDR3 has 12 residues. Germline loops: CDR1 LNHDA, CDR2 SQIVND (reference sequence). The V end was cut by 5 bases, the J end by 1 base, with 5 bases between. The CDR3 DNA sequence: TGTGCCAGTAGTGTCTCGAACACTGAAGCTTTCTTT. Translated: CASSVSNTEAFF.

CDR3 sequence: CASSLVDRGRSPLHF. CDR3 nucleotides: TGTGCCAGCAGCTTAGTGGACAGGGGTCGTTCACCCCTCCACTTT. The chain combines TRBV7-2 with TRBJ1-6; TRBD1 agrees at 9 bases. Looked up from germline, CDR1 is SGHTA and CDR2 is FQGNSA. The V segment lost 1 base and the J segment 9 bases; nucleotides outside the gene matches: 4. There are 15 residues in the CDR3.

The gene calls are TRBV5-6 and TRBJ1-6; D might be TRBD1 (6 bases). The CDR3 contains 14 residues. V lost 4 bases to trimming and J lost 6 bases, with 11 bases between them. Germline V gene sequence: CDR1 SGHDT, CDR2 YYEEEE. CDR3 sequence reads: CASSRGLSNSPLHF. Written as DNA, the CDR3 is TGTGCCAGCAGCCGGGGGCTCTCTAATTCACCCCTCCACTTT.

V gene TRBV19 combines with J gene TRBJ2-7, with D maybe TRBD1 (6 bases). The CDR3 has 12 residues. CDR1 LNHDA and CDR2 SQIVND come from the germline V gene (reference sequence). V lost 5 bases and J lost 6, with 11 bases in between. CDR3 sequence: CASSLTGREQYF. The CDR3 coding sequence is TGTGCCAGTAGTTTGACAGGTCGCGAGCAGTACTTC.

V is TRBV29-1 and J is TRBJ1-4; D may be TRBD1 (6 bases). Germline V CDR1 and CDR2: SQVTM, ANQGSEA. Trimming removed 6 bases from V and 7 bases from J, with 12 bases in between. CDR3 length: 12 amino acids. The CDR3 is CSVNREGEKLFF. The CDR3 nucleotides read TGCAGCGTCAACAGGGAGGGTGAAAAACTGTTTTTT. Supplemented by reference TRBV29-1 and TRBJ1-4, the full variable domain reads SAVISQKPSRDICQRGTSLTIQCQVDSQVTMMFWYRQQPGQSLTLIATANQGSEATYESGFVIDKFPISRPNLTFSTLTVSNMSPEDSSIYLCSVNREGEKLFFGSGTQLSVL.

The chain links TRBV28 to TRBJ2-2; D may be TRBD1 (6 bases). V lost 3 bases to trimming and J lost 3 bases, with 11 bases between them. This CDR3 comprises 15 residues. Germline values: CDR1 MDHEN, CDR2 SYDVKM. The CDR3 nucleotides read TGTGCCAGCAGTTTTGAGGACAGCTACACCGGGGAGCTGTTTTTT. This codes for CASSFEDSYTGELFF. Together with reference TRBV28 and TRBJ2-2, the CDR3 gives the full variable domain: DVKVTQSSRYLVKRTGEKVFLECVQDMDHENMFWYRQDPGLGLRLIYFSYDVKMKEKGDIPEGYSVSREKKERFSLILESASTNQTSMYLCASSFEDSYTGELFFGEGSRLTVL.

This clone turned up a few times. Here the CDR3 DNA reads TGTGCCATCAGTGGGGCCTGGGGGGTGAACACTGAAGCTTTCTTT. Amino acid sequence: CAISGAWGVNTEAFF. The V and J genes are TRBV10-3 and TRBJ1-1; maybe TRBD1 (5 bases). The CDR3 extends over 15 amino acids. Between the trimmed V and J ends, which lost 4 bases and 0 bases, there was a span of 12 bases. The germline V gene has CDR1 ENHRY and CDR2 SYGVKD.

The chain recombines TRBV28 with TRBJ1-3; D is possibly TRBD1 (5 bases). CDR3 length: 15 amino acids. Germline V gene sequence: CDR1 MDHEN, CDR2 SYDVKM. V lost 7 bases and J lost 2, with 15 bases in between. CDR3 sequence reads: CASTKPGLTGNTIYF. The CDR3 DNA sequence: TGTGCCAGCACCAAGCCAGGGTTAACTGGAAACACCATATATTTT. The entire variable domain, with the rest obtained from reference TRBV28 and TRBJ1-3, is as follows: DVKVTQSSRYLVKRTGEKVFLECVQDMDHENMFWYRQDPGLGLRLIYFSYDVKMKEKGDIPEGYSVSREKKERFSLILESASTNQTSMYLCASTKPGLTGNTIYFGEGSWLTVV.

The chain carries TRBV19 and TRBJ1-1, with a tentative D call TRBD1 (6 bases). The CDR3 covers 13 residues. The V gene lost 3 bases and the J gene lost 6 bases, with 11 bases spanning the gap. Germline V lookup: CDR1 LNHDA, CDR2 SQIVND (reference sequence). CDR3 protein: CASSIRGPPEAFF. DNA for the CDR3: TGTGCCAGTAGTATCAGGGGCCCCCCTGAAGCTTTCTTT. Drawing the rest from reference TRBV19 and TRBJ1-1, the complete variable domain is DGGITQSPKYLFRKEGQNVTLSCEQNLNHDAMYWYRQDPGQGLRLIYYSQIVNDFQKGDIAEGYSVSREKKESFPLTVTSAQKNPTAFYLCASSIRGPPEAFFGQGTRLTVV.

This sequence joins TRBV21-1 and TRBJ2-5. TRBV21-1 is reported as a pseudogene. The CDR3 is 14 amino acids. The chain's CDR3 is CASSKRPRQETQYF. In nucleotides, the CDR3 is TGTGCCAGCAGCAAAAGACCCAGACAAGAGACCCAGTACTTC.

V usage is TRBV21-1 and J usage is TRBJ1-5. TRBV21-1 corresponds to a pseudogene. There are 13 residues in the CDR3. The CDR3 nucleotides are TGTGCCAGCAGCACTCCTAGGGTTGGGCCCCAGCATTTT. It is translated as CASSTPRVGPQHF.

This chain connects TRBV2 to TRBJ1-5; D unresolved. Germline values: CDR1 SNHLY, CDR2 FYNNEI. The CDR3 sequence is 16 residues long. The germline V and J ends were trimmed by 1 base and 3 bases, with 13 bases remaining between them. The CDR3 DNA sequence: TGTGCCAGCAGTGAAGGGCAGTTCTTTACCAATCAGCCCCAGCATTTT. It yields the protein CASSEGQFFTNQPQHF.

The J gene is TRBJ2-3, the V gene TRBV7-8; TRBD2 matches 11 bases. Germline V CDR1 and CDR2: SGHVS, FQNEAQ. The length of the CDR3 is 16 residues. J was trimmed by 3 bases and V by 5 bases; bases with no gene match: 7. The CDR3 DNA reads as TGTGCCAGCAGCACTTTAGCGGGGGGGCCGACAGATACGCAGTATTTT. Translating gives CASSTLAGGPTDTQYF.

The chain recombines TRBV4-2 with TRBJ2-7, with 7 bases lining up with TRBD2. This CDR3 region has 14 residues. V was clipped by 5 bases and J by 6 bases; unmatched bases: 10. The germline V gene encodes CDR1 LGHNA and CDR2 YNFKEQ. The CDR3 bases are TGTGCCAGCAGCTACCCTAGCGGCCACGGCGAGCAGTACTTC. Amino acids: CASSYPSGHGEQYF.

The chain recombines TRBV25-1 with TRBJ1-1, with D tentatively TRBD1 (6 bases). This CDR3 comprises 13 residues. Trimming stripped 3 bases from V and 6 bases from J, with 11 bases between. Germline CDR1 reads MGHDK; CDR2 reads SYGVNS. The CDR3 coding sequence is TGTGCCAGCAGTGAGCAGGGGAGGGCTGAAGCTTTCTTT. This translates into CASSEQGRAEAFF.

This chain uses TRBV5-4 with TRBJ2-3; D is unclear. Trimming cost V 1 base and J 2 bases, with 5 bases left between them. Looked up from germline, CDR1 is SGHNT and CDR2 is YYREEE (reference sequence). The CDR3 is made up of 13 amino acids. As DNA, the CDR3 is TGTGCCAGCAGCTTGAGGAACACAGATACGCAGTATTTT. Its translation is CASSLRNTDTQYF.

The chain recombines TRBV7-3 with TRBJ2-1; D is unclear. V was pared by 0 bases and J by 4 bases, with 4 bases between. In germline, CDR1 is SGHTA, CDR2 FQGTGA. The CDR3 is 13 residues long. The CDR3 is CASSLTRYNEQFF. DNA of the CDR3: TGTGCCAGCAGCTTAACGCGGTACAATGAGCAGTTCTTC.

This chain links TRBV11-3 with TRBJ2-1; TRBD1 might be the D (6 bases). V lost 5 bases and J lost 5, with 16 bases in between. Germline V gene lookup returns CDR1 SGHNT and CDR2 YENEEA. The CDR3 sequence is 15 residues long. The CDR3: CASSQDSTRNNEQFF. DNA of the CDR3: TGTGCCAGCAGCCAGGACAGTACTCGTAACAATGAGCAGTTCTTC.

The genes are TRBV4-3 and TRBJ2-7, with D possibly being TRBD2 (5 bases). The CDR3 loop spans 14 amino acids. The germline V gene encodes CDR1 LGHNA and CDR2 YSLEER. V dropped 0 bases and J dropped 5 bases, with 11 bases sitting between them. The DNA for the CDR3 is TGCGCCAGCAGCCAAGATTTTAGCGCCGACGAGCAGTACTTC. Translated: CASSQDFSADEQYF.

This clone came up once. The CDR3 region has the DNA TGTGCCAGCAGCTTGGGAACTAGCGGGTCCTACAATGAGCAGTTCTTC. Protein sequence: CASSLGTSGSYNEQFF. The J gene is TRBJ2-1, the V gene TRBV5-8, with 9 bases fitting TRBD2. The CDR3 consists of 16 residues. V dropped 0 bases and J dropped 1; count of bases not matched to a gene: 2. Germline V gene sequence: CDR1 SGHTS, CDR2 YDEGEE.

This chain links TRBV7-9 with TRBJ2-3, with D uncertain. Trimming shortened V by 1 base and J by 8 bases, and 19 bases separated the two germline ends. This CDR3 has 16 residues. Germline V gene data show CDR1 as SEHNR and CDR2 as FQNEAQ (reference sequence). CDR3 residues: CASSLVGRHPMGTQYF. For the CDR3, the DNA is TGTGCCAGCAGCTTAGTTGGACGGCACCCTATGGGTACGCAGTATTTT.

The chain combines TRBV7-2 with TRBJ1-2; 8 nucleotides match TRBD1. In germline, CDR1 is SGHTA, CDR2 FQGNSA. The V segment lost 8 bases and the J segment 7 bases; nucleotides outside the gene matches: 18. CDR3 size: 16 residues. Here the CDR3 reads CASLTGLRQGPFGYTF. The CDR3 region has the DNA TGTGCCAGCCTGACGGGCCTTAGACAGGGGCCCTTTGGCTACACCTTC.

This clone was picked up one time. V gene TRBV11-2 combines with J gene TRBJ2-7; D is unclear. Germline V gene lookup returns CDR1 SGHAT and CDR2 FQNNGV. Trimming pared 2 bases from V and 5 bases from J, leaving 7 bases between. This CDR3 is 12 amino acids long. Written as DNA, the CDR3 is TGTGCCAGCAGCTTAAGCCGGAACGAGCAGTACTTC. It translates to CASSLSRNEQYF. The entire variable domain, with the rest obtained from reference TRBV11-2 and TRBJ2-7, is as follows: EAGVAQSPRYKIIEKRQSVAFWCNPISGHATLYWYQQILGQGPKLLIQFQNNGVVDDSQLPKDRFSAERLKGVDSTLKIQPAKLEDSAVYLCASSLSRNEQYFGPGTRLTVT.

The V and J genes are TRBV7-9 and TRBJ2-7, with TRBD2 identical over 8 bases. Unmatched junction bases numbered 12, after V lost 3 bases and J lost 5 bases. CDR3 length equals 16 residues. Germline V gives CDR1 SEHNR, CDR2 FQNEAQ (reference sequence). CDR3 sequence: CASSFKPAGGQDEQYF. The CDR3 DNA follows: TGTGCCAGCAGCTTCAAGCCGGCGGGGGGCCAAGACGAGCAGTACTTC.

The chain uses TRBV5-1 and TRBJ1-4; 10 nucleotides align to TRBD1. CDR1 and CDR2 from the germline V gene are SGHRS and YFSETQ. V trimming: 1 base; J trimming: 7 bases; junction bases outside the gene matches: 10. This CDR3 contains 17 residues. DNA for the CDR3: TGCGCCAGCAGCTTGTCGGCCCGGACAGGGGGGGCTGAAAAACTGTTTTTT. Protein product: CASSLSARTGGAEKLFF.